This T cell receptor (beta chain) is from a study of regulatory T cells in long-lasting Graves disease. Study conclusions and caveats: Persistent disease was characterized by preferential usage of TRBV28, TRBJ1-2 and TRBJ2-5.

The time point was: newly diagnosed GD, antithyroid drugs for less than 3 months. Extracted PBMC RNA gave rise to the TCR library. An approximately 10-milliliter sample of peripheral blood was drawn into EDTA tubes. To make TCR beta libraries, researchers used iRepertoire HTBI primers and Arm-PCR of CDR3 regions. One entry per CDR3 protein, called by TCRdb with MiXCR from the multiplex PCR reads. The table shows 680,000 or so distinct CDR3 sequences, with less than 20% occurring only once. Unmatched junction bases numbered 8, after V lost 6 bases and J lost 11 bases. This CDR3 spans 14 amino acids. From germline, CDR1 is SNHLY and CDR2 FYNNEI. At least ten counts were recorded for this clonotype. Its target is unknown. These sequences were also reported in another study, on T cells in Graves' hyperthyroidism and ophthalmopathy. This second study says: Blood held most thyroid clonotypes expanded above 0.001 frequency.

The sample here was peripheral blood mononuclear cells (PBMCs), taken at new diagnosis, from a patient treated with antithyroid drugs. This TCR was recovered from a woman aged 25 to 39 with Graves disease. This chain connects TRBV2 to TRBJ2-4; TRBD2 aligns across 12 bases. The CDR3 loop reads CASSPKLAGGLQYF. The DNA of the CDR3 is TGTGCCAGCAGCCCAAAACTAGCGGGAGGACTTCAGTACTTC.